Listed below are T cell receptor beta chains from one sample, sequenced in a study of T cells in Graves' hyperthyroidism and ophthalmopathy. TCRdb reprocessed the multiplex PCR reads with MiXCR, giving one entry per CDR3 protein. The data contain approximately 690,000 distinct CDR3 sequences, around 20% of them singletons. Sequencing was done on a sample of blood. The receptors were gathered from a man aged 25-45 years with Graves' ophthalmopathy. The CDR3 runs from the conserved cysteine through the conserved F or W. D genes are given only for firm matches. Expanded clones are given a class, and other clones once, few, many or no size at all.

d_gene,len,j_gene,v_gene,abundance,CDR3aa,CDR3nt
TRBD1,10,TRBJ2-3,TRBV20-1,few,CSATGTVQYF,TGCAGTGCTACCGGGACAGTACAGTATTTT
NA,12,TRBJ1-6,TRBV2,NA,CASSHGDSPLHF,TGTGCCAGCAGCCACGGTGATTCACCCCTCCACTTT
NA,16,TRBJ2-4,TRBV10-3,NA,CAISEAYLGAKNIQYF,TGTGCCATCAGTGAGGCCTATTTGGGAGCCAAAAACATTCAGTACTTC
NA,17,TRBJ2-2,TRBV6-5,NA,CASSYPGKTFNTGELFF,TGTGCCAGCAGTTATCCGGGGAAGACCTTTAACACCGGGGAGCTGTTTTTT
NA,16,TRBJ2-3,TRBV2,many,CASSEDSSVGTDTQYF,TGTGCCAGCAGTGAAGATAGCTCCGTCGGCACAGATACGCAGTATTTT
NA,18,TRBJ2-7,TRBV28,few,CASSDAFIGLSGSYEQYF,TGTGCCAGCAGTGACGCCTTTATTGGACTCTCCGGGTCCTACGAGCAGTACTTC
NA,13,TRBJ2-5,TRBV30,NA,CAWSLGERQTQYF,TGTGCCTGGAGCCTCGGCGAGAGACAGACCCAGTACTTC
NA,12,TRBJ2-1,TRBV2,few,CASSEEHNEQFF,TGTGCCAGCAGCGAAGAACACAATGAGCAGTTCTTC
TRBD2,16,TRBJ2-7,TRBV5-6,NA,CASSSGTSGRSHEQYF,TGTGCCAGCAGCTCAGGGACTAGCGGGAGGTCCCACGAGCAGTACTTC
NA,14,TRBJ2-3,TRBV5-1,few,CASSLGGTPDTQYF,TGCGCCAGCAGCTTGGGAGGGACCCCAGATACGCAGTATTTT
TRBD1,13,TRBJ1-1,TRBV14,NA,CASSQFRGSEAFF,TGTGCCAGCAGCCAGTTCAGGGGGTCTGAAGCTTTCTTT
NA,15,TRBJ1-6,TRBV7-2,few,CASSRGDTFNSPLHF,TGTGCCAGCAGCCGGGGGGACACTTTTAATTCACCCCTCCACTTT
TRBD1,14,TRBJ2-1,TRBV5-1,many,CASSPGTVYNEQFF,TGTGCCAGCAGCCCCGGGACAGTCTACAATGAGCAGTTCTTC
NA,12,TRBJ1-5,TRBV9,NA,CASSVRWQPQHF,TGTGCCAGCAGCGTCCGGTGGCAGCCCCAGCATTTT
TRBD1,13,TRBJ1-2,TRBV10-1,many,CASSEGQGYGYTF,TGCGCCAGCAGCGAGGGACAGGGCTATGGCTACACCTTC
TRBD2,15,TRBJ2-7,TRBV20-1,NA,CSASGLAGGRDEQYF,TGCAGTGCCTCCGGACTAGCGGGAGGAAGGGACGAGCAGTACTTC
TRBD1,14,TRBJ2-7,TRBV2,few,CASSTGESSYEQYF,TGTGCCAGCTCGACAGGGGAGAGCTCCTACGAGCAGTACTTC
NA,14,TRBJ2-3,TRBV4-3,NA,CASSQDSVDGKQYF,TGCGCCAGCAGCCAAGATTCCGTGGATGGGAAGCAGTATTTT
NA,17,TRBJ2-2,TRBV6-2/TRBV6-3,NA,CASSMRTASINTGELFF,TGTGCCAGCAGTATGAGGACCGCTTCGATTAACACCGGGGAGCTGTTTTTT
NA,16,TRBJ1-1,TRBV28,many,CASSLEWGAGNTEAFF,TGTGCCAGCAGTTTAGAATGGGGCGCGGGGAACACTGAAGCTTTCTTT
NA,15,TRBJ2-3,TRBV3-1,many,CASSWAGQLTDTQYF,TGTGCCAGCAGCTGGGCGGGACAGCTCACAGATACGCAGTATTTT
NA,13,TRBJ1-1,TRBV20-1,NA,CSARGQTNTEAFF,TGCAGTGCTAGAGGACAGACCAACACTGAAGCTTTCTTT
TRBD1,16,TRBJ2-2,TRBV5-1,NA,CASSLVYRGNTGELFF,TGCGCCAGCAGCTTGGTTTACAGGGGAAACACCGGGGAGCTGTTTTTT
NA,14,TRBJ2-7,TRBV10-1,few,CASREERTNYEQYF,TGCGCCAGCAGGGAGGAGCGGACAAACTACGAGCAGTACTTC
NA,16,TRBJ2-3,TRBV7-9,NA,CASSLILTPSTDTQYF,TGTGCCAGCAGCTTAATCTTAACCCCTAGCACAGATACGCAGTATTTT
TRBD2,16,TRBJ2-1,TRBV13,many,CASSGVKSGSVDEQFF,TGTGCCAGCAGCGGGGTGAAAAGCGGGAGTGTCGATGAGCAGTTCTTC
NA,16,TRBJ2-3,TRBV6-2/TRBV6-3,few,CASSYAGKMGTDTQYF,TGTGCCAGCAGTTATGCAGGGAAGATGGGCACAGATACGCAGTATTTT
TRBD1,15,TRBJ1-1,TRBV5-6,NA,CASSPRQGARTEAFF,TGTGCCAGCAGCCCGAGACAGGGGGCGCGCACTGAAGCTTTCTTT
TRBD1,14,TRBJ2-2,TRBV19,NA,CASSKVDRVGELFF,TGTGCCAGTAGTAAAGTCGACAGGGTTGGGGAGCTGTTTTTT
TRBD2,15,TRBJ2-7,TRBV18,many,CASSPTSGNPYEQYF,TGTGCCAGCTCACCAACTAGCGGGAATCCCTACGAGCAGTACTTC
TRBD1,14,TRBJ2-5,TRBV7-9,NA,CASRRQGEVETQYF,TGTGCCAGCAGACGACAGGGAGAAGTAGAGACCCAGTACTTC
TRBD1,15,TRBJ1-5,TRBV6-1,few,CASKIDRGMGQPQHF,TGTGCCAGCAAGATCGACAGGGGTATGGGTCAGCCCCAGCATTTT
TRBD1,12,TRBJ1-2,TRBV5-1,many,CASSSTGHGYTF,TGCGCCAGCAGCTCGACAGGGCATGGCTACACCTTC
TRBD2,17,TRBJ2-7,TRBV7-8,few,CASSLAASGRVSYEQYF,TGTGCCAGCAGCTTAGCGGCTAGCGGGAGAGTCTCCTACGAGCAGTACTTC
TRBD1,16,TRBJ1-1,TRBV7-9,NA,CASSPRTGAMNTEAFF,TGTGCCAGCAGCCCGCGGACAGGGGCAATGAACACTGAAGCTTTCTTT
TRBD2,16,TRBJ2-5,TRBV4-1,few,CASSQAGLAGLRTQYF,TGCGCCAGCAGCCAGGCGGGACTAGCGGGATTGCGGACCCAGTACTTC
TRBD1,16,TRBJ2-7,TRBV27,NA,CASSSKPGTGAREQYF,TGTGCCAGCAGTTCAAAACCCGGGACAGGGGCGCGTGAGCAGTACTTC
NA,16,TRBJ1-4,TRBV7-9,few,CASSLSGQGQNEKLFF,TGTGCCAGCAGCTTATCGGGGCAGGGCCAGAATGAAAAACTGTTTTTT
NA,13,TRBJ2-1,TRBV6-2/TRBV6-3,NA,CASSRTGRNEQFF,TGTGCCAGCAGCCGAACAGGCCGAAATGAGCAGTTCTTC
NA,14,TRBJ1-5,TRBV6-1,few,CASSPEGVIQPQHF,TGTGCCAGCAGTCCCGAGGGGGTGATTCAGCCCCAGCATTTT
NA,13,TRBJ2-7,TRBV30,many,CAWSRGASYEQYF,TGTGCCTGGAGTCGAGGGGCGTCCTACGAGCAGTACTTC
NA,17,TRBJ2-3,TRBV18,NA,CASSPLAGGGMPDTQYF,TGTGCCAGCTCACCACTAGCCGGGGGCGGTATGCCAGATACGCAGTATTTT
NA,13,TRBJ1-4,TRBV10-3,few,CASSDAWIEKLFF,TGTGCCAGCAGTGACGCGTGGATCGAAAAACTGTTTTTT
NA,15,TRBJ1-5,TRBV20-1,NA,CSARDLLSSNQPQHF,TGCAGTGCTAGAGATCTACTAAGTTCTAATCAGCCCCAGCATTTT
TRBD1,15,TRBJ1-1,TRBV7-9,NA,CASSFRGGVYTEAFF,TGTGCCAGCAGCTTTCGAGGGGGCGTGTACACTGAAGCTTTCTTT
NA,15,TRBJ1-1,TRBV6-5,NA,CASSYSADMNTEAFF,TGTGCCAGCAGTTACTCGGCGGACATGAACACTGAAGCTTTCTTT
TRBD2,14,TRBJ2-3,TRBV24-1,NA,CATSDEELAGNLYF,TGTGCCACCAGTGATGAGGAACTAGCGGGAAATCTGTATTTT
NA,17,TRBJ2-4,TRBV5-4,NA,CASSLGQLGSAKNIQYF,TGTGCCAGCAGCTTGGGACAGCTCGGGTCGGCCAAAAACATTCAGTACTTC
TRBD2,17,TRBJ2-1,TRBV28,many,CASSFTPGTSGSGEQFF,TGTGCCAGCAGTTTTACCCCCGGGACTAGCGGGAGTGGTGAGCAGTTCTTC
NA,14,TRBJ2-1,TRBV11-2,many,CASSLATYYNEQFF,TGTGCCAGCAGCTTAGCAACTTACTACAATGAGCAGTTCTTC
NA,16,TRBJ2-5,TRBV7-9,NA,CASSLVVGHLQETQYF,TGTGCCAGCAGCTTAGTCGTAGGGCACCTACAAGAGACCCAGTACTTC
NA,12,TRBJ1-5,TRBV7-8,NA,CASSLTKGPQHF,TGTGCCAGCAGCTTAACGAAGGGTCCCCAGCATTTT
TRBD2,17,TRBJ2-2,TRBV6-2/TRBV6-3,many,CASSSGRDLTNTGELFF,TGTGCCAGCAGTTCCGGGAGGGACCTCACGAACACCGGGGAGCTGTTTTTT
TRBD2,16,TRBJ2-5,TRBV10-3,few,CAISETVREARETQYF,TGTGCCATCAGTGAGACGGTGCGGGAGGCCCGAGAGACCCAGTACTTC
NA,17,TRBJ2-1,TRBV6-1,few,CASSEEFGGPPYNEQFF,TGTGCCAGCAGTGAAGAATTTGGAGGGCCTCCCTACAATGAGCAGTTCTTC
NA,13,TRBJ2-1,TRBV12-3/TRBV12-4,NA,CASSLGGGLEQFF,TGTGCCAGCAGTTTGGGAGGGGGTCTTGAGCAGTTCTTC
NA,15,TRBJ2-3,TRBV4-3,NA,CASSQGTQGTDTQYF,TGCGCCAGCAGCCAAGGGACGCAGGGGACAGATACGCAGTATTTT
NA,13,TRBJ2-7,TRBV2,many,CASNRDSSPEQYF,TGTGCCAGCAACCGGGACTCCTCCCCCGAGCAGTACTTC
TRBD2,15,TRBJ2-1,TRBV6-1,NA,CASRASGRPGNEQFF,TGTGCCAGCAGGGCTAGCGGGAGGCCGGGAAATGAGCAGTTCTTC
TRBD1,13,TRBJ2-5,TRBV2,NA,CASSDPGQGIWYF,TGTGCCAGCAGTGATCCGGGACAGGGAATTTGGTACTTC